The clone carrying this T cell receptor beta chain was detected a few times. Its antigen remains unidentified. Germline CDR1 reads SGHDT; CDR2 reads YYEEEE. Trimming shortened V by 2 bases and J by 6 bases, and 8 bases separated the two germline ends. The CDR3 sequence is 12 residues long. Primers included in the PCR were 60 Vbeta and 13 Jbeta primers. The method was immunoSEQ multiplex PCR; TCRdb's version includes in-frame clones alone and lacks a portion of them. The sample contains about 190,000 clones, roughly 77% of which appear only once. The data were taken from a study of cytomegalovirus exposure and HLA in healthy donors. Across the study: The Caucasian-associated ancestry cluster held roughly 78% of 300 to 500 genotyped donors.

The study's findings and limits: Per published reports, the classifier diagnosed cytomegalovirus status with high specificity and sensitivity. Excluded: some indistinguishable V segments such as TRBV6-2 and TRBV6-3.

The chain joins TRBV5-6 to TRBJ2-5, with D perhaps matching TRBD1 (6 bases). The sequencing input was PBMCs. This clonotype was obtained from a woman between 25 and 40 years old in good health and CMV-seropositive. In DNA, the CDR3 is TGTGCCAGCAGCTTCAGGGGAAAGACCCAGTACTTC. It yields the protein CASSFRGKTQYF. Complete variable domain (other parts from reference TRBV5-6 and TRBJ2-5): DAGVTQSPTHLIKTRGQQVTLRCSPKSGHDTVSWYQQALGQGPQFIFQYYEEEERQRGNFPDRFSGHQFPNYSSELNVNALLLGDSALYLCASSFRGKTQYFGPGTRLLVL.